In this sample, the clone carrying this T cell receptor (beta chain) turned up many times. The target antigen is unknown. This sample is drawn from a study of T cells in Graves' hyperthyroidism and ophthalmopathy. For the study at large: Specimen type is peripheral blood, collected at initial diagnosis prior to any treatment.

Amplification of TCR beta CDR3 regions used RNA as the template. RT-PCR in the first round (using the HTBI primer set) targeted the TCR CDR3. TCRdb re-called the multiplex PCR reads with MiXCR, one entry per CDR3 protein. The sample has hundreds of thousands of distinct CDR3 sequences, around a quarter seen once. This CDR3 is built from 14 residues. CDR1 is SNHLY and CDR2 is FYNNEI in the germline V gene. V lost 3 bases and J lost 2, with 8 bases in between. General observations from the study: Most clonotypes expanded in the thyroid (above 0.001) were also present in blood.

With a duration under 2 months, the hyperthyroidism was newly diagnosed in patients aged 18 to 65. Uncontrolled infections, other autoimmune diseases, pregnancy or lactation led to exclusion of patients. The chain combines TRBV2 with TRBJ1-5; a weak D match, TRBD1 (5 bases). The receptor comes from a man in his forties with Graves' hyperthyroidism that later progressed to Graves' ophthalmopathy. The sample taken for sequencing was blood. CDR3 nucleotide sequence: TGTGCCAGCAGTGACAGGGTTGGCAATCAGCCCCAGCATTTT. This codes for CASSDRVGNQPQHF.